This paragraph reports one TCR beta chain. The germline gene is not matched at one end of the junction; a read error may be the cause. These data originate in a study of blood T cell repertoires in COVID-19. Study overall: Both acute and convalescent COVID-19 samples were obtained from the United States, Italy and Spain. From T cells, B-cell-depleted T cells, or PBMCs came the material, which was cDNA or gDNA.

The authors' processing: Nucleated cell counts were estimated from reference gene primer amplification. Only in-frame clones appear in the TCRdb table, and some are missing; sequencing was by immunoSEQ multiplex PCR. V and J calls and clone size follow that table, whereas D and trimming were derived from the DNA. The sample consists of around 100,000 clones, approximately 80% of them appearing once. Germline V gene data show CDR1 as MRHNA and CDR2 as SNTAGT. The CDR3 length is 12 residues. Specimen: peripheral blood. The receptor was isolated from a human donor in a cohort sampled during active COVID-19. V is TRBV6-4 and J is TRBJ2-3, with 8 bases lining up with TRBD2. In DNA, the CDR3 is TGTGCCAGCAGGGCCGTAGCGGGGAACTTGCATTTT. It encodes CASRAVAGNLHF.